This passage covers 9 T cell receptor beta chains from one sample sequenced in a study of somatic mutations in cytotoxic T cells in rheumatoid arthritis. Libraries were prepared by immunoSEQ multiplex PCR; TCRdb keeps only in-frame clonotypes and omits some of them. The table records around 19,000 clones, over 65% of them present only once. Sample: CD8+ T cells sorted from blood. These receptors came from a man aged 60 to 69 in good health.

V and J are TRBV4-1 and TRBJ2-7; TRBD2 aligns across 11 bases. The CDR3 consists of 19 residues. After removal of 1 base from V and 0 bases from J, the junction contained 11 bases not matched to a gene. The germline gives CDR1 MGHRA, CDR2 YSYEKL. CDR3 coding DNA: TGCGCCAGCAGCCAAGTTACGGCTAGCGGGGGGTGGATCTCCTACGAGCAGTACTTC. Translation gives CASSQVTASGGWISYEQYF.

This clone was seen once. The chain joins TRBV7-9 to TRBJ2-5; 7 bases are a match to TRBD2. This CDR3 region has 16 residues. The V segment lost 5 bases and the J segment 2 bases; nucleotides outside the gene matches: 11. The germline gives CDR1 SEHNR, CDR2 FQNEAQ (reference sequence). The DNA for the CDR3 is TGTGCCAGCAGCCACTGGGGGGGACGGTTACAAGAGACCCAGTACTTC. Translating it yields CASSHWGGRLQETQYF.

This chain's CDR3 is CASGRLVAGGNNEQFF. CDR3 DNA sequence: TGTGCCAGCGGTAGGCTCGTAGCGGGAGGAAACAATGAGCAGTTCTTC. This chain connects TRBV27 to TRBJ2-1, with TRBD2 matching 10 bases. Germline CDR1 reads MNHEY; CDR2 reads SMNVEV (reference sequence). The V gene end was trimmed by 8 bases and the J gene end by 5 bases; junction bases not matched to a gene: 12. The CDR3 sequence is 16 residues long.

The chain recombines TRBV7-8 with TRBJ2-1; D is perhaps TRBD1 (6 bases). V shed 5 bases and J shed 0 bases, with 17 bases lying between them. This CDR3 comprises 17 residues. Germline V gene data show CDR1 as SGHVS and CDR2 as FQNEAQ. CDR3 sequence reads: CASSPLLDRNSYNEQFF. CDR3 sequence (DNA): TGTGCCAGCAGCCCACTACTGGACAGAAACTCCTACAATGAGCAGTTCTTC.

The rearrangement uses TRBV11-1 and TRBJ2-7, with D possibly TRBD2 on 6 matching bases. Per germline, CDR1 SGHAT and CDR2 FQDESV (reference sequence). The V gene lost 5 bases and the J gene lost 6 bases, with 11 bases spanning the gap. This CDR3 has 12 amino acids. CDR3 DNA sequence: TGTGCCAGCAGCGCAGAGCGGGTCGAGCAGTACTTC. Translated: CASSAERVEQYF.

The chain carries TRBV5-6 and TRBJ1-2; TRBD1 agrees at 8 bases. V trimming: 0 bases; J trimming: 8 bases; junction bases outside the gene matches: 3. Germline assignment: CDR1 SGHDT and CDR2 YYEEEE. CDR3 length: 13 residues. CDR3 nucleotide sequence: TGTGCCAGCAGCTTGGAACAGGGGGGAGGCTACACCTTC. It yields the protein CASSLEQGGGYTF.

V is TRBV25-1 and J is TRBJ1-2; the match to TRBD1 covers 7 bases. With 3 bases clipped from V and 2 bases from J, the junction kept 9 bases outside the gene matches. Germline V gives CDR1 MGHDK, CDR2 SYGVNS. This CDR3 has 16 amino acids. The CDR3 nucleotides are TGTGCCAGCAGTGACCCGACCCGGGACAGAAACTATGGCTACACCTTC. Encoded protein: CASSDPTRDRNYGYTF.

DNA of the CDR3: TGTGCCAGCAGTTTAGTCCCTGGCGGGGGGCTCGAGACCCAGTACTTC. Translated, it gives CASSLVPGGGLETQYF. The V gene is TRBV27, the J gene TRBJ2-5, with 8 bases identical to TRBD2. The germline CDR1 and CDR2 sequences are MNHEY and SMNVEV (reference sequence). With V trimmed by 2 bases and J by 5 bases, 10 bases remained unmatched. The CDR3 has 16 residues.

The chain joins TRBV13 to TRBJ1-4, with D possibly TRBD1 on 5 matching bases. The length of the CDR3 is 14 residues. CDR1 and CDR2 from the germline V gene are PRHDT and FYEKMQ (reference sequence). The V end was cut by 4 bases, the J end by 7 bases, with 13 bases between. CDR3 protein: CASSSRRGGEKLFF. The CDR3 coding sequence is TGTGCCAGCAGCTCCCGCCGGGGGGGTGAAAAACTGTTTTTT.